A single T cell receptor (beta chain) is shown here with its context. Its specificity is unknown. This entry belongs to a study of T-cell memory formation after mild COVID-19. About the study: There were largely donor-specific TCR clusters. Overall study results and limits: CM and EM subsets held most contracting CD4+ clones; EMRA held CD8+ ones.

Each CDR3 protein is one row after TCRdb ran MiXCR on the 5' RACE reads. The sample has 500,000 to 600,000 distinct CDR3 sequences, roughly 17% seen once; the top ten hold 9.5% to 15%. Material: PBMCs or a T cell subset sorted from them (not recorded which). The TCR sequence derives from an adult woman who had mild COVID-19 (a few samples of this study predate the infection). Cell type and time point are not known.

CDR3 DNA sequence: TGTGCCAGCTCACCTTGGACAGGCTACGAGCAGTACTTC. Its translation: CASSPWTGYEQYF. The V call is TRBV18, the J call TRBJ2-7; 7 nucleotides line up with TRBD1. V dropped 3 bases and J dropped 3; count of bases not matched to a gene: 2. The CDR3 is 13 residues long. In germline, CDR1 is KGHSH, CDR2 LQKENI.